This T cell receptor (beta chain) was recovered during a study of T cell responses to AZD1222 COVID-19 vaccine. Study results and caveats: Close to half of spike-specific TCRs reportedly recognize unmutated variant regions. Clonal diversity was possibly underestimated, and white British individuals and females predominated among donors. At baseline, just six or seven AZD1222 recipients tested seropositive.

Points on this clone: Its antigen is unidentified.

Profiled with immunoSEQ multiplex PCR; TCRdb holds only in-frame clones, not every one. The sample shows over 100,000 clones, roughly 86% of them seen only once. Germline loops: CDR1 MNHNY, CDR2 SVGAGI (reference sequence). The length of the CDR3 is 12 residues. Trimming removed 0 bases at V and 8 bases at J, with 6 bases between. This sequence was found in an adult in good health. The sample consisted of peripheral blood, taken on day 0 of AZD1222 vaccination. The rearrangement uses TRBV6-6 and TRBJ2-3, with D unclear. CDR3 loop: CASSYSFSTQYF. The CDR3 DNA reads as TGTGCCAGCAGTTACTCTTTTTCTACGCAGTATTTT.